This TCR beta chain was documented in a study of graft-versus-host responses after intestinal transplantation. Of note for this clone: No antigen is known for it.

Produced via immunoSEQ multiplex PCR; TCRdb's table is partial and in-frame only. The sample records 120,000 or so clones, about 93% being singletons. The germline gives CDR1 SGDLS, CDR2 YYNGEE. The CDR3 totals 15 residues. V lost 0 bases and J lost 4; bases outside the gene matches: 2. Sequencing was performed on unstimulated CD8+ T cells sorted from spleen or lymph node cells, taken before intestinal transplant. The TCR comes from a human donor who received an intestinal transplant. The V gene is TRBV9, the J gene TRBJ2-3; TRBD2 matches 10 bases. The DNA of the CDR3 is TGTGCCAGCAGCGTAGCGGGACTAGCGCCAGATACGCAGTATTTT. Translation gives CASSVAGLAPDTQYF.